This T cell receptor beta chain is from a study of somatic mutations in cytotoxic T cells in rheumatoid arthritis. Across the study: In some cases, T-cell populations stained with V beta antibodies were flow-sorted at nearly 100% purity, and these included V beta1+ cells sequenced for TCRB.

Only in-frame clones appear in the TCRdb table, and some are missing; sequencing was by immunoSEQ multiplex PCR. The sample lists fewer than 25,000 clones, almost 85% occurring once. Points from the study as a whole: The top CD8+ clone topped 20% of CD8+ cells in about an eighth of the roughly 60 patients.

CDR1 is SGDLS, CDR2 YYNGEE, per germline. Trimming shortened V by 0 bases and J by 5 bases, and 12 bases separated the two germline ends. This CDR3 contains 15 residues. As for this clone: Its antigen is not known.

The chain couples TRBV9 to TRBJ2-1, with a possible D match to TRBD1 (7 bases). Specimen: CD8+ T cells sorted from blood. The TCR was taken from a woman in her forties or fifties in good health. The CDR3, as DNA: TGTGCCAGCAGCGTAGCAGGGGGACTGAACAATGAGCAGTTCTTC. This translates into CASSVAGGLNNEQFF.